The sequence of this T cell receptor (beta chain) was determined in a study of tumor-infiltrating lymphocytes in primary liver carcinoma. Study summary: Maximum tumor diameters ranged from about 4 to 10 cm, stage T1-T3 N0M0. Study findings and constraints: Tumor-adjacent and tumor-blood pairs overlapped less than tumor region pairs did.

Priming with a constant-region primer yielded TCR beta cDNA from around 540 ng total RNA. Amplification in three nested multiplex PCR rounds with slightly modified ARM-PCR gave rise to TCR beta libraries. MiXCR, applied by TCRdb to the multiplex PCR reads, yields one record per CDR3 protein. The profile shows around 37,000 distinct CDR3 sequences, approximately 71% of them singletons. Co-extraction of both nucleic acids (RNA and DNA) used about 19-33 mg of unsorted bulk tissue. This clonotype occurred a few times. Its antigen is not known. The sequenced material came from tumor-adjacent normal liver tissue. The clonotype comes from a man between 35 and 55 years old with primary liver carcinoma and hepatitis B virus infection.

This chain's CDR3 is CSATTGDRQYF. The CDR3 bases are TGCAGTGCGACAACAGGGGACCGGCAGTATTTT. The chain recombines TRBV20-1 with TRBJ2-3, with 7 bases identical to TRBD1. V dropped 6 bases and J dropped 11; count of bases not matched to a gene: 8. The CDR3 sequence is 11 residues long. Germline V CDR1 and CDR2: DFQATT, SNEGSKA (reference sequence).